Sequencing of this T cell receptor (beta chain) was carried out in a study of T cell repertoires in cytomegalovirus infection. MiXCR, run by TCRdb on the reads, gives a single entry per CDR3 protein. The sample carries roughly 920,000 distinct CDR3 sequences, about a third recorded once. Note on this clonotype: Its antigen is unidentified.

Sequencing used cultured CD8+ T cells from PBMCs, obtained from culture after CMV antigen stimulation. The receptor comes from a human donor in good health (CMV status not recorded). Some clones in this sample may be carry-over from other donors' samples.

In nucleotides, the CDR3 is TGTGCCAGCAGTGACAGGGGACTCGGGGAGCTGTTTTTT. This gives the protein CASSDRGLGELFF. The J gene is TRBJ2-2, the V gene TRBV27; TRBD1 aligns across 8 bases. In germline, CDR1 is MNHEY, CDR2 SMNVEV (reference sequence). The trim removed 5 bases at V and 7 bases at J, leaving 3 bases unmatched. This CDR3 contains 13 residues.